The rows below give T cell receptor beta chains drawn from one sample of a study of blood T cells in healthy people across ages. MiXCR, run by TCRdb on the 5' RACE reads, gives a single entry per CDR3 protein. The sample shows hundreds of thousands of distinct CDR3 sequences, approximately 21% of them seen only once. Sequenced: blood. The receptors shown here come from a man between 65 and 85 years old in good health. Both conserved end residues are trimmed from each CDR3. D genes are given only for firm matches.

d_gene	v_gene	j_gene	CDR3aa
-	TRBV14	TRBJ2-5	ASSFGPGSQY
-	TRBV7-2	TRBJ2-3	ASSMTSGFTDTQY
TRBD2	TRBV9	TRBJ2-5	ASSGGLAGEETQY
-	TRBV10-3	TRBJ2-1	AISPDYNEQF
-	TRBV6-1	TRBJ2-2	ASSVKGPGELF
-	TRBV6-5	TRBJ2-7	ASSYSQGRSYEQY
TRBD2	TRBV5-1	TRBJ2-5	ASSLGLAALLETQY
-	TRBV12-3/TRBV12-4	TRBJ1-1	ASSRLENTEAF
TRBD2	TRBV29-1	TRBJ2-7	SVAGLAKKEQY
-	TRBV2	TRBJ1-2	ASKGPTYGYT
TRBD1	TRBV7-9	TRBJ2-2	ASSSGQGYSLWTGELF
TRBD2	TRBV4-1	TRBJ2-1	ASSQTLAGGGNEQF
-	TRBV20-1	TRBJ1-5	SVRRTGNQPQH
-	TRBV9	TRBJ2-3	ASSVGTGTSTDTQY
TRBD2	TRBV2	-	ASSFRGLADLGDEQF
-	TRBV28	TRBJ2-7	ASSSTPHEQY
TRBD2	TRBV6-1	TRBJ2-5	ASSGLADYQETQY
TRBD1	TRBV5-6	TRBJ1-5	ASSGGYRGTNQPQH
TRBD2	TRBV5-6	TRBJ2-1	ASSEAGVPYNEQF
TRBD1	TRBV6-5	TRBJ2-1	ASSYVGTGRVNEQF
-	TRBV5-1	TRBJ1-1	ASSLPQGGTEAF
-	TRBV7-2	TRBJ2-3	ASRRWSDTQY
-	TRBV7-2	TRBJ2-5	ASSLRLRETQY
-	TRBV29-1	TRBJ2-7	SVGIRGSSYEQY
TRBD2	TRBV7-2	TRBJ2-3	ASSLVLAADTQY
-	TRBV7-2	TRBJ1-1	ASSPHSEAF
-	TRBV4-3	TRBJ2-7	ASSQEQGGYEQY
-	TRBV24-1	TRBJ2-1	ATSDIQTGGRLAAGGHGYNEQF
TRBD1	TRBV28	TRBJ2-1	ASSDPRDRGMNEQF
-	TRBV7-9	TRBJ1-3	ASSFHKGAGNTIY
-	TRBV10-3	TRBJ2-7	ATRLSYEQY
TRBD1	TRBV7-2	TRBJ2-1	ASSDPGQGSNEQF
-	TRBV29-1	TRBJ1-3	SVEVADTIY
TRBD1	TRBV2	TRBJ1-5	ASALGGFPGQPQH
TRBD1	TRBV12-3/TRBV12-4	TRBJ1-1	ASSFSTGGNTEAF
-	TRBV5-6	TRBJ1-1	ASRDGGYPEAF
-	TRBV6-2/TRBV6-3	TRBJ1-5	ASSVDSLNQPQH
-	TRBV12-3/TRBV12-4	TRBJ2-1	ASSSNTGRTEQNEQF
-	TRBV6-1	TRBJ1-4	ASSIKNLRGTLGNEKLF
TRBD1	TRBV20-1	TRBJ1-1	SALGQGNSRGEAF
-	TRBV4-1	TRBJ2-7	ASSLVEGSYEQY
-	TRBV12-3/TRBV12-4	TRBJ1-1	ASSNGQAEAF
-	TRBV6-2/TRBV6-3	TRBJ2-3	ASSSFGTSTDTQY
-	TRBV7-2	TRBJ2-5	ASSLGGGLKETQY
-	TRBV12-3/TRBV12-4	-	ASSLEGRGPDGEQY
TRBD1	TRBV7-7	-	ASSLGDRDEQF
-	TRBV11-2	TRBJ2-2	ASSLDIIGQRTGELF
TRBD1	TRBV20-1	TRBJ1-2	SASSLAGGYGYT
TRBD1	TRBV7-8	-	ASSARDRDHEQY
-	TRBV2	TRBJ1-2	ASILETGAGYT
TRBD2	TRBV20-1	TRBJ2-5	SARDWVAGEETQY
TRBD1	TRBV11-2	-	ASSLVGTGEYEQY
-	TRBV5-5	TRBJ2-7	ASSHDPLREQY
TRBD2	TRBV6-2/TRBV6-3	TRBJ2-3	ASSYSTAGDFTDTQY
TRBD1	TRBV29-1	TRBJ1-1	STTGTGDVMNTEAF